This TCR beta chain was found in a study of blood T cell repertoires in COVID-19. In the study overall: There were acute and convalescent COVID-19 samples, and they came from the United States, Italy and Spain. T cells, B-cell-depleted T cells, or PBMCs provided the cDNA or gDNA that served as material.

V shed 4 bases and J shed 0 bases, with 17 bases lying between them. CDR3 length: 17 amino acids. CDR1 SGHRS and CDR2 YFSETQ come from the germline V gene. This clone has a handful of counts. Method: immunoSEQ multiplex PCR; TCRdb's copy keeps in-frame clones and lacks some. The sample has around 150,000 clones; around 88% are singletons. The chain has TRBV5-1 and TRBJ2-1; TRBD2 might be the D (7 bases). This TCR derives from a human donor in a cohort sampled during active COVID-19. Sequences were obtained from peripheral blood. The CDR3 DNA sequence: TGCGCCAGCAGCGGGGGGGGCGCGAGCGGCTCCTACAATGAGCAGTTCTTC. As protein: CASSGGGASGSYNEQFF.